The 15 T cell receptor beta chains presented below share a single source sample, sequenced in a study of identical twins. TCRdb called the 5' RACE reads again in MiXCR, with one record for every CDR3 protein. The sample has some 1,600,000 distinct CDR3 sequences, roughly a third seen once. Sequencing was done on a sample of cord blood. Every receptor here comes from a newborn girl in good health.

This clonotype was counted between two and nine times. This chain's CDR3 is CASKTSGETQYF. The CDR3 nucleotides read TGTGCCAGCAAGACTAGCGGAGAGACCCAGTACTTC. The chain recombines TRBV27 with TRBJ2-5; 9 nucleotides agree with TRBD2. CDR1 is MNHEY and CDR2 is SMNVEV in the germline V gene (reference sequence). The CDR3 totals 12 residues. V trimming: 7 bases; J trimming: 4 bases; junction bases outside the gene matches: 1.

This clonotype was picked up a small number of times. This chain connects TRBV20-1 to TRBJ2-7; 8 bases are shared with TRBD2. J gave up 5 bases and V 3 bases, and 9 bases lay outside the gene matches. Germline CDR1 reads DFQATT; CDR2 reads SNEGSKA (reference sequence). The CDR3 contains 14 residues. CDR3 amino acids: CSASRLAGRDEQYF. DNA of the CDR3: TGCAGTGCTAGTAGGCTAGCCGGGAGGGACGAGCAGTACTTC.

CDR3 sequence (DNA): TGCGCCAGCAGCTGGACTAGATCTGAGCAGTACTTC. This encodes CASSWTRSEQYF. The V gene is TRBV5-1, the J gene TRBJ2-5; 7 bases map to TRBD2. Per the germline V gene, CDR1 is SGHRS and CDR2 is YFSETQ. The CDR3 runs to 12 residues. J gave up 11 bases and V 3 bases, and 7 bases lay outside the gene matches.

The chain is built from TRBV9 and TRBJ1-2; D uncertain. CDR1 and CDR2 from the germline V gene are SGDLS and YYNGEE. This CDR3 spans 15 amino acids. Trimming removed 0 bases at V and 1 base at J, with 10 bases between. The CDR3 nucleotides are TGTGCCAGCAGCGTAGTCGCGCACAGTAACTATGGCTACACCTTC. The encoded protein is CASSVVAHSNYGYTF.

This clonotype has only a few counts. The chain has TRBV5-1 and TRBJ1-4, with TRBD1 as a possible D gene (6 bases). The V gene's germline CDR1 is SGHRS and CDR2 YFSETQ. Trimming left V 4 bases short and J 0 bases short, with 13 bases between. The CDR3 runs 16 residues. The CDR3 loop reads CASSPSKGATNEKLFF. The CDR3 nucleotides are TGCGCCAGCAGCCCCAGTAAGGGGGCAACTAATGAAAAACTGTTTTTT.

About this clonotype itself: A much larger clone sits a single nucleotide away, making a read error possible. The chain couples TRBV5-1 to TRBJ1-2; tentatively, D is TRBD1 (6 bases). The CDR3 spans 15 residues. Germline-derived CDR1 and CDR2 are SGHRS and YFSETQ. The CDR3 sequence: CASSLTGRGNCGYTF. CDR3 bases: TGCGCCAGCAGCTTAACAGGAAGGGGGAACTGTGGCTACACCTTC.

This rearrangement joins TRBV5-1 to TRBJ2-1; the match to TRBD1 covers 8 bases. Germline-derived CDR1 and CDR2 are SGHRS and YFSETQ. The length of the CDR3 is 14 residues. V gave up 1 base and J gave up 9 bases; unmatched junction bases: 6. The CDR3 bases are TGCGCCAGCAGCTTGTTGGACAGGGCTGGTGAGCAGTTCTTC. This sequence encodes CASSLLDRAGEQFF.

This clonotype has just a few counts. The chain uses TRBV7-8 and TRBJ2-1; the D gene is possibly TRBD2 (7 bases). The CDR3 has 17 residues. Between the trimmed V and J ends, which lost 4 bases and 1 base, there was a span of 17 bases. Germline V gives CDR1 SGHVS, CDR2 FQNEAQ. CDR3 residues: CASSSQTRGGSYNEQFF. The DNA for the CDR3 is TGTGCCAGCAGCTCTCAGACTAGGGGGGGATCCTACAATGAGCAGTTCTTC.

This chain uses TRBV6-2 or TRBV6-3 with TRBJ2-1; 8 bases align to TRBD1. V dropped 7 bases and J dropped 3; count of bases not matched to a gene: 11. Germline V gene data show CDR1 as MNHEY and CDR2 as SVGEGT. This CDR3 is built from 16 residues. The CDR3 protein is CASTDRLGQVYNEQFF. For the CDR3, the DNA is TGTGCCAGCACCGACCGCCTGGGACAGGTCTACAATGAGCAGTTCTTC.

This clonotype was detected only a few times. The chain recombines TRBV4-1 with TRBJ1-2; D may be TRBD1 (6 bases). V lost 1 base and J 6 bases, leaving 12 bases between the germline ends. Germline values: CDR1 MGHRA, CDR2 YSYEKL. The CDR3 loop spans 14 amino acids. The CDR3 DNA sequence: TGCGCCAGCAGCCAAGGAAGCAGGGGTCATGGCTACACCTTC. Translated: CASSQGSRGHGYTF.

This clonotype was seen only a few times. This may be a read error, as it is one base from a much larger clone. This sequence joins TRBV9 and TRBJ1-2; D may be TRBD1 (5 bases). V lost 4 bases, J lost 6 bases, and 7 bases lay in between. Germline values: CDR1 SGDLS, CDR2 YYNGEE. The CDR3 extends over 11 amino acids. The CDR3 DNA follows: TGTGCCAGCAGCAAAGGGGATGGCTACACCTTC. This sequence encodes CASSKGDGYTF.

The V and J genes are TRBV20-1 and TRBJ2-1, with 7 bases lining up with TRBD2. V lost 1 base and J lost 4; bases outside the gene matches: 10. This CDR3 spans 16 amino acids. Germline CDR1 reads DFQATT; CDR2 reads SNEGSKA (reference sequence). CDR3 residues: CSARGSGEGLYNEQFF. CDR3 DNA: TGCAGTGCTAGAGGCTCGGGGGAGGGCCTATACAATGAGCAGTTCTTC.

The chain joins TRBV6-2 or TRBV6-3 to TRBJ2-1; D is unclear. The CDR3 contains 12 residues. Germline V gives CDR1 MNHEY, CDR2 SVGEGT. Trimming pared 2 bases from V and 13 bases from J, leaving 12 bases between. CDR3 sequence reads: CASSYKERGQFF. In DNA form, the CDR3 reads TGTGCCAGCAGTTACAAAGAGCGAGGCCAGTTCTTC.

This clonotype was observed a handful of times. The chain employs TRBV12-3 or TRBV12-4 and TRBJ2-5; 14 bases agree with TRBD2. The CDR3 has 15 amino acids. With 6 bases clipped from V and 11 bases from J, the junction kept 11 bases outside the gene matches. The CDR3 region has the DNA TGTGCCAGCAGCCGAGGACTAGCGGGGGGCAATGAGCAGTACTTC. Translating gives CASSRGLAGGNEQYF.

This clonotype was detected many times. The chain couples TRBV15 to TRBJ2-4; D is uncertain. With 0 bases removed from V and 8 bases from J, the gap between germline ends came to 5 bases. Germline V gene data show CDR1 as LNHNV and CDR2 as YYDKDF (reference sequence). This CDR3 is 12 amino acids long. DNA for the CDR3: TGTGCCACCAGCAGAGATCGGGACATTCAGTACTTC. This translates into CATSRDRDIQYF. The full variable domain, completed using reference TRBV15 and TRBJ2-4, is DAMVIQNPRYQVTQFGKPVTLSCSQTLNHNVMYWYQQKSSQAPKLLFHYYDKDFNNEADTPDNFQSRRPNTSFCFLDIRSPGLGDTAMYLCATSRDRDIQYFGAGTRLSVL.